Presented here are 28 T cell receptor beta chains from one specimen sequenced in a study of blood T cell repertoires in COVID-19. Profiled with immunoSEQ multiplex PCR; TCRdb holds only in-frame clones, not every one. The sample carries 300,000 to 350,000 clones, about 87% recorded once. Sequenced input: peripheral blood. The receptors were gathered from a woman in her forties or fifties with COVID-19, enrolled during active disease.

V and J are TRBV24-1 and TRBJ1-2; perhaps TRBD1 as D (5 bases). The CDR3 totals 12 residues. The V and J ends lost 7 bases and 8 bases respectively, with 13 bases between them. The germline CDR1 and CDR2 sequences are KGHDR and SFDVKD. The DNA of the CDR3 is TGTGCCACCAGCCAGGGTTACGACGGCTACACCTTC. This codes for CATSQGYDGYTF.

The chain combines TRBV27 with TRBJ1-5; D perhaps matches TRBD1 (6 bases). The CDR3 is 13 amino acids. V lost 6 bases to trimming and J lost 4 bases, with 10 bases between them. Germline V gene data show CDR1 as MNHEY and CDR2 as SMNVEV (reference sequence). CDR3 nucleotide sequence: TGTGCCAGCAGCCTTACAGGGAATCAGCCCCAGCATTTT. Its protein is CASSLTGNQPQHF.

This chain joins TRBV5-1 and TRBJ2-2; TRBD2 matches at 13 bases. Looked up from germline, CDR1 is SGHRS and CDR2 is YFSETQ. CDR3 length: 16 residues. J was trimmed by 4 bases and V by 1 base; bases with no gene match: 1. For the CDR3, the DNA is TGCGCCAGCAGCTTGACTAGCGGGAGGGCCACCGGGGAGCTGTTTTTT. This encodes CASSLTSGRATGELFF.

The chain links TRBV6-5 to TRBJ1-2, with 11 bases that match TRBD1. V was pared by 6 bases and J by 4 bases, with 4 bases of the junction left unmatched. Germline lookup yields CDR1 MNHEY and CDR2 SVGAGI. The length of the CDR3 is 14 residues. In nucleotides, the CDR3 is TGTGCCAGCAGAGGGACAGGGGGTCCCTATGGCTACACCTTC. Translation: CASRGTGGPYGYTF.

This clone has a handful of counts. The chain has TRBV6-5 and TRBJ2-5; tentative D call: TRBD2 (6 bases). The CDR3 runs to 14 residues. Germline CDR1 MNHEY, CDR2 SVGAGI. V was trimmed by 7 bases and J by 3 bases, leaving 15 bases between them. CDR3 sequence reads: CASTQGDSEETQYF. CDR3 DNA sequence: TGTGCCAGCACCCAAGGGGACTCGGAAGAGACCCAGTACTTC.

In the case of this clone: The sample has other DNA sequences that encode this CDR3 too. The chain has TRBV30 and TRBJ2-5, with 10 bases identical to TRBD1. This CDR3 spans 14 amino acids. V trimming: 2 bases; J trimming: 5 bases; junction bases outside the gene matches: 5. Germline loops: CDR1 GTSNPN, CDR2 SVGIG (reference sequence). CDR3 sequence reads: CAWSLTGGRETQYF. The CDR3 DNA reads TGTGCCTGGAGTTTGACAGGGGGCAGGGAGACCCAGTACTTC.

The chain uses TRBV11-2 and TRBJ2-3; 7 bases line up with TRBD2. The CDR3 consists of 17 residues. Germline-derived CDR1 and CDR2 are SGHAT and FQNNGV. J lost 3 bases, V lost 1 base, and 10 bases had no gene match. The CDR3 DNA is TGTGCCAGCAGCTTAGGGATGTGGGCTAGCGGAACAGATACGCAGTATTTT. This codes for CASSLGMWASGTDTQYF.

The chain uses TRBV24-1 and TRBJ2-1; the D gene is possibly TRBD2 (5 bases). V lost 2 bases to trimming and J lost 6 bases, with 10 bases between them. The CDR3 consists of 14 residues. The germline CDR1 and CDR2 sequences are KGHDR and SFDVKD. CDR3 sequence: CATSDSALANEQFF. For the CDR3, the DNA is TGTGCCACCAGTGATTCGGCCCTAGCCAATGAGCAGTTCTTC.

This chain uses TRBV29-1 with TRBJ2-1; 8 bases are shared with TRBD2. Germline V lookup: CDR1 SQVTM, CDR2 ANQGSEA. CDR3 length equals 17 residues. After removal of 1 base from V and 12 bases from J, the junction contained 20 bases not matched to a gene. CDR3 DNA: TGCAGCGTTGAAGCACGCCCCGGCGGGAGGACCATTAGGGTGCAGTTCTTC. The encoded protein is CSVEARPGGRTIRVQFF.

The chain recombines TRBV27 with TRBJ1-2, with a possible D match to TRBD1 (5 bases). CDR1 and CDR2 from the germline V gene are MNHEY and SMNVEV (reference sequence). V was trimmed by 2 bases and J by 1 base, leaving 14 bases between them. The CDR3 covers 16 residues. The CDR3 is CASSLGGAGYNYGYTF. Here the CDR3 DNA reads TGTGCCAGCAGTTTAGGAGGGGCAGGATATAACTATGGCTACACCTTC.

Comment on this clone: Distinct nucleotide sequences in the sample also encode this CDR3. The CDR3 DNA reads as TGTGCCAGCAGCCCGACGGGGTACGAGCAGTACTTC. This gives the protein CASSPTGYEQYF. The chain is built from TRBV12-3 or TRBV12-4 and TRBJ2-7; D might be TRBD2 (5 bases). This CDR3 is built from 12 residues. The ends were cut back, 6 bases at V and 4 bases at J, with 10 bases in the middle.

J is TRBJ1-1 and V is TRBV5-1; 11 bases match TRBD1. V shed 6 bases and J 8 bases; nucleotides not matched to a gene: 12. There are 15 residues in the CDR3. CDR1 is SGHRS, CDR2 YFSETQ, per germline. CDR3 loop: CASNFGGQGAREAFF. The CDR3 region has the DNA TGCGCCAGCAATTTTGGCGGACAGGGGGCTCGGGAAGCTTTCTTT.

V is TRBV6-5 and J is TRBJ1-3, with D tentatively TRBD1 (5 bases). Germline V gene sequence: CDR1 MNHEY, CDR2 SVGAGI. Trimming cost V 7 bases and J 2 bases, with 12 bases left between them. The length of the CDR3 is 14 residues. CDR3 coding DNA: TGTGCCAGCACCGCGGGGGTTACTGGAAACACCATATATTTT. Translating gives CASTAGVTGNTIYF.

The V and J genes are TRBV18 and TRBJ1-1, with a weak D call TRBD1 (5 bases). V dropped 1 base and J dropped 6 bases, with 15 bases sitting between them. Germline CDR1 KGHSH, CDR2 LQKENI. The CDR3 runs 15 residues. CDR3 nucleotide sequence: TGTGCCAGCTCACCACAGCTGTCGGGGGAGGCTGAAGCTTTCTTT. Amino acids: CASSPQLSGEAEAFF. Variable domain in full (rest from reference TRBV18 and TRBJ1-1): NAGVMQNPRHLVRRRGQEARLRCSPMKGHSHVYWYRQLPEEGLKFMVYLQKENIIDESGMPKERFSAEFPKEGPSILRIQQVVRGDSAAYFCASSPQLSGEAEAFFGQGTRLTVV.

V and J are TRBV3-1 (or the pseudogene TRBV3-2) and TRBJ2-7; TRBD1 matches at 8 bases. The CDR3 runs to 14 residues. Looked up from germline, CDR1 is LGHDT and CDR2 is YNNKEL (reference sequence). V gave up 8 bases and J gave up 0 bases; unmatched junction bases: 6. This CDR3 is CASSGGASSYEQYF. The CDR3, as DNA: TGTGCCAGCTCAGGGGGCGCAAGCTCCTACGAGCAGTACTTC.

CDR3 nucleotide sequence: TGTGCCAGCAGCTTAGTCGGGGAACTCTATGGCTACACCTTC. It translates to CASSLVGELYGYTF. V is TRBV7-9 and J is TRBJ1-2; unclear D gene. The CDR3 contains 14 residues. V lost 1 base to trimming and J lost 4 bases, with 10 bases between them. Germline CDR1 SEHNR, CDR2 FQNEAQ (reference sequence).

The chain employs TRBV19 and TRBJ2-3; perhaps TRBD2 as D (5 bases). Per the germline V gene, CDR1 is LNHDA and CDR2 is SQIVND (reference sequence). Trimming removed 10 bases at V and 4 bases at J, with 15 bases between. This CDR3 contains 13 residues. The CDR3, as DNA: TGTGCCACCAGCTGGACTCAGGCAGATACGCAGTATTTT. It encodes CATSWTQADTQYF. The full variable domain, with the rest looked up from reference TRBV19 and TRBJ2-3, is DGGITQSPKYLFRKEGQNVTLSCEQNLNHDAMYWYRQDPGQGLRLIYYSQIVNDFQKGDIAEGYSVSREKKESFPLTVTSAQKNPTAFYLCATSWTQADTQYFGPGTRLTVL.

The chain employs TRBV11-3 and TRBJ2-7; maybe TRBD2 (6 bases). The CDR3 is made up of 15 amino acids. V was shortened by 0 bases and J by 4 bases, with 13 bases between the two germline ends. CDR1 is SGHNT and CDR2 is YENEEA in the germline V gene. In DNA form, the CDR3 reads TGTGCCAGCAGCTTAGATCTTGTACTAGCTTACGAGCAGTACTTC. Encoded protein: CASSLDLVLAYEQYF. The full variable domain, in which reference TRBV11-3 and TRBJ2-7 provide the parts outside the CDR3, is EAGVVQSPRYKIIEKKQPVAFWCNPISGHNTLYWYLQNLGQGPELLIRYENEEAVDDSQLPKDRFSAERLKGVDSTLKIQPAELGDSAVYLCASSLDLVLAYEQYFGPGTRLTVT.

The chain links TRBV12-3 or TRBV12-4 to TRBJ2-1, with TRBD2 matching over 7 bases. The CDR3 spans 11 residues. Trimming at V came to 4 bases and at J to 9 bases, leaving 0 bases not matched to a gene. CDR3 in DNA: TGTGCCAGCAGTTGGGGGGGTGAGCAGTTCTTC. It is translated as CASSWGGEQFF.

The rearrangement uses TRBV15 and TRBJ1-2, with 7 bases matching TRBD1. The CDR3 runs 16 residues. V lost 7 bases to trimming and J lost 2 bases; unmatched junction nucleotides: 13. The germline CDR1 and CDR2 sequences are LNHNV and YYDKDF (reference sequence). The CDR3 region is CATTPGSGTVNYGYTF. DNA of the CDR3: TGTGCCACCACCCCAGGGTCCGGGACAGTGAACTATGGCTACACCTTC.

The genes are TRBV5-1 and TRBJ1-1; the match to TRBD1 covers 8 bases. V shed 2 bases and J 0 bases; nucleotides not matched to a gene: 3. The CDR3 sequence is 15 residues long. Germline V gives CDR1 SGHRS, CDR2 YFSETQ. The CDR3 reads CASSFQGAVNTEAFF. The CDR3 DNA sequence: TGCGCCAGCAGCTTCCAGGGGGCGGTGAACACTGAAGCTTTCTTT.

The rearrangement joins TRBV11-2 to TRBJ1-1, with 9 bases aligning to TRBD1. Germline lookup yields CDR1 SGHAT and CDR2 FQNNGV. The trim removed 5 bases at V and 5 bases at J, leaving 6 bases unmatched. The CDR3 is 14 amino acids. The CDR3 spells CASSTDRGPTEAFF. As DNA, the CDR3 is TGTGCCAGCAGCACGGACAGGGGTCCTACTGAAGCTTTCTTT.

This chain uses TRBV18 with TRBJ2-1; D call uncertain. The germline V gene encodes CDR1 KGHSH and CDR2 LQKENI. This CDR3 contains 15 residues. With 2 bases removed from V and 4 bases from J, the gap between germline ends came to 12 bases. CDR3 amino acids: CASSPLLSLYNEQFF. In DNA, the CDR3 is TGTGCCAGCTCACCATTACTATCTCTTTACAATGAGCAGTTCTTC. Together with reference TRBV18 and TRBJ2-1, the CDR3 gives the full variable domain: NAGVMQNPRHLVRRRGQEARLRCSPMKGHSHVYWYRQLPEEGLKFMVYLQKENIIDESGMPKERFSAEFPKEGPSILRIQQVVRGDSAAYFCASSPLLSLYNEQFFGPGTRLTVL.

The genes are TRBV7-9 and TRBJ1-1, with D possibly matching TRBD1 (5 bases). This CDR3 spans 14 amino acids. Per the germline V gene, CDR1 is SEHNR and CDR2 is FQNEAQ (reference sequence). V lost 3 bases and J lost 3, with 11 bases in between. In DNA form, the CDR3 reads TGTGCCAGCAGCTTTCTAGGGGTCGACACTGAAGCTTTCTTT. It specifies CASSFLGVDTEAFF.

The chain couples TRBV12-5 to TRBJ1-2, with 8 bases identical to TRBD1. The CDR3 runs 12 residues. The trim removed 6 bases at V and 6 bases at J, leaving 3 bases unmatched. The V gene's germline CDR1 is LGHNT and CDR2 FRNRAP. DNA of the CDR3: TGTGCTAGTGGCATGACAGGGGATGGCTACACCTTC. This encodes CASGMTGDGYTF.

The chain links TRBV5-5 to TRBJ2-7; tentative D call: TRBD2 (6 bases). CDR3 size: 14 residues. CDR1 SGHKS and CDR2 YYEKEE come from the germline V gene (reference sequence). Deletions cut 4 bases from V and 0 bases from J, with 11 bases between. Written as DNA, the CDR3 is TGTGCCAGCAGCGCGGGGACTCCCTCCTACGAGCAGTACTTC. It encodes CASSAGTPSYEQYF.

This clone was found once. The V and J genes are TRBV19 and TRBJ2-1, with D tentatively TRBD1 (5 bases). Germline V gene lookup returns CDR1 LNHDA and CDR2 SQIVND (reference sequence). The ends were cut back, 7 bases at V and 3 bases at J, with 19 bases in the middle. The CDR3 length is 16 residues. This chain's CDR3 is CASMPVGQLGYNEQFF. CDR3 DNA: TGTGCCAGTATGCCTGTAGGACAACTCGGCTACAATGAGCAGTTCTTC.

V gene TRBV5-1 combines with J gene TRBJ1-2, with D possibly TRBD1 on 5 matching bases. The CDR3 has 14 amino acids. V lost 0 bases and J lost 8, with 14 bases in between. Germline CDR1 reads SGHRS; CDR2 reads YFSETQ. The CDR3 sequence: CASSLDPGTLGYTF. CDR3 DNA sequence: TGCGCCAGCAGCTTGGACCCGGGGACTCTGGGCTACACCTTC.